Below are 27 T cell receptor beta chains sequenced from a single sample in a study of OX40 agonist ivuxolimab in advanced cancers. Generated by immunoSEQ multiplex PCR, the TCRdb table keeps only in-frame clones and is missing some. This sample has approximately 74,000 clones, with 75% to 90% found just once. The starting material was CD4+ or CD8+ T cells sorted from blood, obtained in a trial of the OX40 agonist ivuxolimab. The receptors originated from an adult with an advanced solid tumor such as melanoma, head and neck, liver or kidney cancer.

The chain has TRBV20-1 and TRBJ1-1, with D unclear. CDR3 length: 11 amino acids. The V end lost 4 bases, the J end lost 0 bases, and 3 bases lay between the germline ends. CDR1 is DFQATT, CDR2 SNEGSKA, per germline (reference sequence). CDR3 sequence (DNA): TGCAGTGCTATGTTGAACACTGAAGCTTTCTTT. Protein sequence: CSAMLNTEAFF.

In this sample, this clone turned up once. The chain is built from TRBV6-5 and TRBJ1-2; a weak D match, TRBD1 (6 bases). This CDR3 has 15 amino acids. Between the trimmed V and J ends, which lost 7 bases and 6 bases, there was a span of 21 bases. The germline gives CDR1 MNHEY, CDR2 SVGAGI. The CDR3 spells CASTKLRGAVHGYTF. For the CDR3, the DNA is TGTGCCAGCACTAAGTTACGGGGGGCTGTGCATGGCTACACCTTC.

DNA of the CDR3: TGTGCCAGCAGCCAGACCCTTAGGGAGAATGAGCAGTTCTTC. Translated, it gives CASSQTLRENEQFF. This chain joins TRBV11-1 and TRBJ2-1; a weak D match, TRBD2 (5 bases). Between the trimmed V and J ends, which lost 5 bases and 7 bases, there was a span of 15 bases. CDR1 and CDR2 (germline): SGHAT, FQDESV (reference sequence). This CDR3 has 14 residues.

This chain links TRBV28 with TRBJ1-3; D might be TRBD1 (6 bases). The CDR3 has 13 amino acids. Germline V gene lookup returns CDR1 MDHEN and CDR2 SYDVKM. The V gene lost 6 bases and the J gene lost 3 bases, with 9 bases spanning the gap. DNA for the CDR3: TGTGCCAGCAGCCTGGACAGTGGAAACACCATATATTTT. It codes for CASSLDSGNTIYF.

The chain couples TRBV6-1 to TRBJ2-1, with TRBD1 identical over 9 bases. Trimming took 4 bases from V and 5 from J; bases not matched to a gene: 6. CDR1 and CDR2 (germline): MNHNS, SASEGT. The CDR3 is 15 amino acids. As DNA, the CDR3 is TGTGCCAGCAGTGTCGAGGACAGGGGAGACAATGAGCAGTTCTTC. Protein product: CASSVEDRGDNEQFF.

This clone appeared a single time. The chain joins TRBV28 to TRBJ2-4; 7 positions agree with TRBD2. This CDR3 spans 16 amino acids. Trimming removed 7 bases from V and 0 bases from J; junction bases left unmatched: 9. Looked up from germline, CDR1 is MDHEN and CDR2 is SYDVKM. CDR3 loop: CASTPSGEGAKNIQYF. CDR3 bases: TGTGCCAGCACCCCCTCCGGGGAGGGAGCCAAAAACATTCAGTACTTC.

This sequence joins TRBV6-1 and TRBJ2-7, with 9 bases identical to TRBD1. The CDR3 has 13 residues. Germline assignment: CDR1 MNHNS and CDR2 SASEGT. V gave up 8 bases and J gave up 2 bases; unmatched junction bases: 4. CDR3 bases: TGTGCCAGCGCCGGGACAGGGACCTACGAGCAGTACTTC. Its protein product is CASAGTGTYEQYF.

In nucleotides, the CDR3 is TGTGCCAGCAGTTTGGGGGGTGTGGGGGGCTATCAGCCCCAGCATTTT. This gives the protein CASSLGGVGGYQPQHF. The rearrangement links TRBV28 to TRBJ1-5; tentatively, D is TRBD1 (6 bases). Deletions cut 3 bases from V and 5 bases from J, with 17 bases between. Germline CDR1 and CDR2: MDHEN and SYDVKM. The CDR3 has 16 residues.

J is TRBJ2-5 and V is TRBV25-1; no firm D call. Germline V CDR1 and CDR2: MGHDK, SYGVNS. The CDR3 totals 12 residues. Trimming removed 4 bases at V and 2 bases at J, with 5 bases between. This chain's CDR3 is CASSGLQETQYF. The CDR3 DNA sequence: TGTGCCAGCAGTGGTCTGCAAGAGACCCAGTACTTC.

This chain links TRBV28 with TRBJ1-6; D ambiguous. The V gene's germline CDR1 is MDHEN and CDR2 SYDVKM. V was shortened by 4 bases and J by 13 bases, with 8 bases between the two germline ends. The CDR3 is 11 residues long. DNA of the CDR3: TGTGCCAGCAGTTCCGGGGTCCCCCTCCACTTT. Translation: CASSSGVPLHF.

This clone was detected only a few times. This chain uses TRBV11-2 with TRBJ1-5; D gene unclear. The germline V gene encodes CDR1 SGHAT and CDR2 FQNNGV. V was cut by 0 bases and J by 4 bases, with 7 bases left in between. The length of the CDR3 is 14 residues. The CDR3 DNA follows: TGTGCCAGCAGCTTAGAAGCGGGGAATCAGCCCCAGCATTTT. Translating gives CASSLEAGNQPQHF.

This chain links TRBV6-6 with TRBJ2-6; the D is unclear. With 7 bases removed from V and 1 base from J, the gap between germline ends came to 5 bases. CDR3 size: 13 residues. The germline V gene encodes CDR1 MNHNY and CDR2 SVGAGI (reference sequence). The CDR3 DNA sequence: TGTGCCAGCACCTCATCTGGGGCCAACGTCCTGACTTTC. Its translation is CASTSSGANVLTF.

A word on this clone: This CDR3 is missing its conserved last phenylalanine or tryptophan, likely due to a read error. CDR3 in DNA: TGTGCCAGCAGGACTCAAACCGAAGCTTTCCTT. Its translation: CASRTQTEAFL. The V call is TRBV6-8, the J call TRBJ1-1, with D unclear. Trimming left V 6 bases short and J 8 bases short, with 10 bases between. Germline CDR1 is MNHGY and CDR2 is SAAAGT. CDR3 length equals 11 residues.

The chain uses TRBV11-2 and TRBJ1-6; 10 positions match TRBD1. Per the germline V gene, CDR1 is SGHAT and CDR2 is FQNNGV. V lost 2 bases, J lost 10 bases, and 5 bases stayed unmatched. There are 15 residues in the CDR3. CDR3 in amino acids: CASSLLGTGASPLHF. CDR3 DNA sequence: TGTGCCAGCAGCTTACTAGGGACAGGGGCATCACCCCTCCACTTT.

V gene TRBV14 combines with J gene TRBJ2-7; possible D gene TRBD2, 7 bases. This CDR3 comprises 14 residues. CDR1 SGHDN and CDR2 FVKESK come from the germline V gene. Trimming took 1 base from V and 2 from J, leaving 9 bases between them. The CDR3 sequence is CASSQAGGPYEQYF. As DNA, the CDR3 is TGTGCCAGCAGCCAAGCGGGGGGCCCCTACGAGCAGTACTTC.

The CDR3, as DNA: TGTGCCAGCAGTTTTATGGGACTCCAGCCCCAGCATTTT. Protein sequence: CASSFMGLQPQHF. The rearrangement uses TRBV28 and TRBJ1-5, with a weak D call TRBD1 (5 bases). The CDR3 is 13 residues long. Germline CDR1 MDHEN, CDR2 SYDVKM. The V end was cut by 3 bases, the J end by 7 bases, with 10 bases between.

The chain's CDR3 is CASKEGLRGDTQYF. The DNA of the CDR3 is TGTGCCAGCAAAGAAGGACTGCGGGGGGATACGCAGTATTTT. The rearrangement links TRBV28 to TRBJ2-3; 7 nucleotides line up with TRBD2. Germline lookup yields CDR1 MDHEN and CDR2 SYDVKM. With V trimmed by 7 bases and J by 6 bases, 10 bases remained unmatched. The CDR3 is 14 residues long. Combining the CDR3 with reference TRBV28 and TRBJ2-3 gives the whole variable domain DVKVTQSSRYLVKRTGEKVFLECVQDMDHENMFWYRQDPGLGLRLIYFSYDVKMKEKGDIPEGYSVSREKKERFSLILESASTNQTSMYLCASKEGLRGDTQYFGPGTRLTVL.

The chain recombines TRBV14 with TRBJ1-1, with TRBD1 as a possible D gene (5 bases). The CDR3 extends over 16 amino acids. V was clipped by 0 bases and J by 0 bases, with 11 bases between them. Germline V gives CDR1 SGHDN, CDR2 FVKESK. The CDR3: CASSQDHGTMNTEAFF. As DNA, the CDR3 is TGTGCCAGCAGCCAAGATCATGGGACCATGAACACTGAAGCTTTCTTT.

The chain recombines TRBV2 with TRBJ2-1; 14 nucleotides agree with TRBD2. In germline, CDR1 is SNHLY, CDR2 FYNNEI. This CDR3 is built from 18 residues. V lost 6 bases, J lost 4 bases, and 11 bases stayed unmatched. The CDR3: CASRRGLAGVRPYNEQFF. CDR3 nucleotide sequence: TGTGCCAGCAGGAGGGGACTAGCGGGAGTAAGGCCTTACAATGAGCAGTTCTTC.

The chain couples TRBV2 to TRBJ1-6; TRBD1 matches 7 bases. Germline V lookup: CDR1 SNHLY, CDR2 FYNNEI. V lost 8 bases and J lost 6; bases outside the gene matches: 4. The CDR3 length is 13 residues. The CDR3 protein is CASRQGVNSPLHF. DNA of the CDR3: TGTGCCAGCCGACAGGGCGTTAATTCACCCCTCCACTTT. Full variable domain (remainder filled in from reference TRBV2 and TRBJ1-6): EPEVTQTPSHQVTQMGQEVILRCVPISNHLYFYWYRQILGQKVEFLVSFYNNEISEKSEIFDDQFSVERPDGSNFTLKIRSTKLEDSAMYFCASRQGVNSPLHFGNGTRLTVT.

This chain uses TRBV5-1 with TRBJ2-7; 9 nucleotides agree with TRBD1. From germline, CDR1 is SGHRS and CDR2 YFSETQ. This CDR3 spans 15 amino acids. V trimming: 1 base; J trimming: 5 bases; junction bases outside the gene matches: 7. CDR3 protein: CASSLMGGTGNEQYF. In nucleotides, the CDR3 is TGCGCCAGCAGCTTGATGGGGGGGACAGGGAACGAGCAGTACTTC.

The chain is built from TRBV2 and TRBJ1-6; D perhaps matches TRBD1 (5 bases). Germline V CDR1 and CDR2: SNHLY, FYNNEI. V gave up 6 bases and J gave up 9 bases, with 15 bases separating them. The CDR3 is 14 residues long. The DNA of the CDR3 is TGTGCCAGCAGCGGGACCGGACCGACTTCACCCCTCCACTTT. It specifies CASSGTGPTSPLHF.

The chain carries TRBV5-5 and TRBJ1-6, with TRBD1 matching over 10 bases. CDR1 SGHKS and CDR2 YYEKEE come from the germline V gene (reference sequence). The V gene end was trimmed by 0 bases and the J gene end by 13 bases; junction bases not matched to a gene: 7. CDR3 length: 15 residues. CDR3 protein: CASSLGTGGGLPLHF. Here the CDR3 DNA reads TGTGCCAGCAGCTTGGGGACAGGGGGAGGTTTGCCCCTCCACTTT. The whole variable domain, filled in from reference TRBV5-5 and TRBJ1-6, reads DAGVTQSPTHLIKTRGQQVTLRCSPISGHKSVSWYQQVLGQGPQFIFQYYEKEERGRGNFPDRFSARQFPNYSSELNVNALLLGDSALYLCASSLGTGGGLPLHFGNGTRLTVT.

In DNA form, the CDR3 reads TGTGCCAGCAGCTCCACAGGGGGTGGGACTGAAGCTTTCTTT. Protein product: CASSSTGGGTEAFF. This chain joins TRBV6-5 and TRBJ1-1; 8 nucleotides line up with TRBD1. The CDR3 is 14 amino acids. J was trimmed by 5 bases and V by 6 bases; bases with no gene match: 8. The germline V gene encodes CDR1 MNHEY and CDR2 SVGAGI.

V gene TRBV11-3 combines with J gene TRBJ2-1; the match to TRBD2 covers 13 bases. CDR3 length: 14 amino acids. J gave up 6 bases and V 8 bases, and 4 bases lay outside the gene matches. The germline V gene has CDR1 SGHNT and CDR2 YENEEA. The CDR3 sequence is CASARTSGSNEQFF. The CDR3 DNA is TGTGCCAGCGCCCGGACTAGCGGGAGCAATGAGCAGTTCTTC.

The chain joins TRBV6-5 to TRBJ2-7, with D hard to call. The CDR3 totals 14 residues. Trimming took off 1 base at V and 4 bases at J, with 11 bases between the two ends. CDR1 is MNHEY and CDR2 is SVGAGI in the germline V gene. CDR3 bases: TGTGCCAGCAGTTACTTTGGATCTATGTACGAGCAGTACTTC. Its protein is CASSYFGSMYEQYF.

This clone was detected once. V and J are TRBV11-2 and TRBJ2-6, with D unresolved. CDR3 length: 14 amino acids. Germline assignment: CDR1 SGHAT and CDR2 FQNNGV. The V end was cut by 3 bases, the J end by 4 bases, with 7 bases between. CDR3 bases: TGTGCCAGCAGCTTTTTTCAAGGGGCCAACGTCCTGACTTTC. Amino acid sequence: CASSFFQGANVLTF.